This TCR beta chain stems from a study of cytomegalovirus exposure and HLA in healthy donors. Study-wide results and limits: The records held CMV serostatus as the only immune exposure information. Earlier analysis yielded a pattern in which most TCR beta V segments were productive about 90% or about 30% of the time. In a later analysis, TCR beta V- and J-gene trimming was associated with a missense DCLRE1C variant.

Vbeta (60) and Jbeta (13) primers were used in the PCR. Assay: immunoSEQ multiplex PCR; the TCRdb copy retains only in-frame clones and omits some. The table includes about 150,000 clones, less than 85% detected once. CDR1 and CDR2 (germline): SGHRS, YFSETQ. Trimming took 2 bases from V and 3 from J; bases not matched to a gene: 7. The CDR3 is made up of 16 amino acids. About this clone: Its antigen is not identified.

The chain combines TRBV5-1 with TRBJ2-3; 9 bases are shared with TRBD1. The sequencing sample was made of PBMCs. The clonotype comes from a woman aged 60-75 years in good health and CMV-seropositive. The CDR3 is CASSFSGTGTTDTQYF. The DNA for the CDR3 is TGCGCCAGCAGCTTCTCCGGGACAGGGACTACAGATACGCAGTATTTT.